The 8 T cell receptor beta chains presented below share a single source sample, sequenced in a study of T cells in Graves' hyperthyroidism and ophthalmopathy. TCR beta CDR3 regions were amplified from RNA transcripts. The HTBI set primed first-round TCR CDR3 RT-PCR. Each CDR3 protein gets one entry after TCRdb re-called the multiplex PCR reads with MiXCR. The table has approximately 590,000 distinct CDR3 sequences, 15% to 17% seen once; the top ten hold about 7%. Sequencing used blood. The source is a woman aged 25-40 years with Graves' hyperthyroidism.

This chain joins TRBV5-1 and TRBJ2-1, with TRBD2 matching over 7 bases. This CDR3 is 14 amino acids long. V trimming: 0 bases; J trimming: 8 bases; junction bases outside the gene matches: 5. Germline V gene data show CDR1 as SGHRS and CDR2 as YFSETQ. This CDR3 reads CASSLVASGDEQFF. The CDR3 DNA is TGCGCCAGCAGCTTGGTTGCTAGCGGCGATGAGCAGTTCTTC.

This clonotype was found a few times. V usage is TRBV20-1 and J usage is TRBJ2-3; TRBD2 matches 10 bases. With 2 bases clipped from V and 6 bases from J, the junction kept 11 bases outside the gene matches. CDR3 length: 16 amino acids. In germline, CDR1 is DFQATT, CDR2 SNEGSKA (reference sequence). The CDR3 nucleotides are TGCAGTGCTAGAATAGCGGGAGGCCTCTGGGGGGATACGCAGTATTTT. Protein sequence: CSARIAGGLWGDTQYF.

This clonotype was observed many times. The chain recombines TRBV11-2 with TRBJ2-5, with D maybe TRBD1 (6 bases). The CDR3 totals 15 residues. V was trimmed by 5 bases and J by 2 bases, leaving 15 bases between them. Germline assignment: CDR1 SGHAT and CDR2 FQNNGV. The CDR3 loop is CASSAPRDTQETQYF. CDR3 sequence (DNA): TGTGCCAGCAGCGCGCCCCGGGACACACAAGAGACCCAGTACTTC.

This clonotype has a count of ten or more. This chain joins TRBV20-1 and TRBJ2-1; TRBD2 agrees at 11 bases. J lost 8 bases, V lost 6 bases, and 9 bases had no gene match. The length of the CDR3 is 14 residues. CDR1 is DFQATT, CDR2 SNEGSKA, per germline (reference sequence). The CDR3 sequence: CSAGSGRAVDEQFF. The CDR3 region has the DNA TGCAGTGCCGGTAGCGGGAGGGCCGTGGATGAGCAGTTCTTC.

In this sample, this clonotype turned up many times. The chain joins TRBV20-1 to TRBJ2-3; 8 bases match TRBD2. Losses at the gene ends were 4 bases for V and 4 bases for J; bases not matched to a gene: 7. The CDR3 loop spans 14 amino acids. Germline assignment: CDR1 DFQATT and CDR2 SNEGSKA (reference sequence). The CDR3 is CSAIPGLGADTQYF. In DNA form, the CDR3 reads TGCAGTGCTATACCGGGACTAGGGGCAGATACGCAGTATTTT.

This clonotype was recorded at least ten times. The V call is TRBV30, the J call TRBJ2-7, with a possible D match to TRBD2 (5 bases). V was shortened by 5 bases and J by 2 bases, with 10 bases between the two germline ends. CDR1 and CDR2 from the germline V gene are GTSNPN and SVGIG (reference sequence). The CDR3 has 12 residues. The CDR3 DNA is TGTGCCTGGCGGACGGGAACCTACGAGCAGTACTTC. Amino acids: CAWRTGTYEQYF.

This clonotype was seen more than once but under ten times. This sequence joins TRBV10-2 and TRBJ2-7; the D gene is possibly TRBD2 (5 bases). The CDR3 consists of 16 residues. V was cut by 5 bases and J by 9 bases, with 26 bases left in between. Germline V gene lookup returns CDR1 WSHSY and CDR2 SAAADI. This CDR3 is CASSMSLGSEAHGQYF. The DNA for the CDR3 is TGCGCCAGCAGTATGAGCTTGGGTAGCGAAGCCCACGGGCAGTACTTC.

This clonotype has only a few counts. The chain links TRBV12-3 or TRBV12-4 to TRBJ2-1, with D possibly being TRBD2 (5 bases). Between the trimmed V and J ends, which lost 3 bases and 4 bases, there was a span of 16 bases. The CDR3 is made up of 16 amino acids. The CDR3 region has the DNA TGTGCCAGCAGTTTTGGCCTAGCAGACTCATACAATGAGCAGTTCTTC. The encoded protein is CASSFGLADSYNEQFF.